This record covers a single T cell receptor (beta chain). Its antigen is not yet known. No base quality information exists; no much larger clone differs at one position. Taken from the germline V gene, the CDR1 and CDR2 loops are SGHTA and FQGNSA. From the cysteine through the phenylalanine, the CDR3 covers 11 amino acids. Only the CDR3 DNA is retained, 33 bases long and in frame from the first base. Deletion took 9 bases off V and 5 bases off J, with a span of 10 bases between the germline ends. The library was built by means of the immunoSEQ multiplex PCR assay. TCRdb holds this immuneACCESS table with in-frame rearrangements only. Some clones are missing; in checked studies, unresolved V genes explain under half, and the rest has no known cause. Recorded for this sample are 40,000 to 45,000 clones; approximately 92% of them occurred a single time. Together, the top ten hold approximately 1.3% of the sample.

The entry originates in a study of T cell changes during pregnancy in multiple sclerosis (dated by TCRdb to between 2019 and 2020). For context, the study as a whole: The study examined how the T cell repertoire changed over the course of pregnancy in women with multiple sclerosis.

This chain joins TRBV7-2 to TRBJ1-2; D gene: possibly TRBD1, on 6 matching bases. The TCR sequence derives from a female donor with multiple sclerosis, enrolled in a pregnancy study. The sample was CD4+ T cells from peripheral blood mononuclear cells, taken in the first trimester of pregnancy. The CDR3 has the sequence CARRGGYGYTF. The DNA reads as follows: TGTGCCAGACGAGGGGGTTATGGCTACACCTTC. The full variable domain, with segments outside the CDR3 supplied by the reference TRBV7-2 and TRBJ1-2 proteins, appears as GAGVSQSPSNKVTEKGKDVELRCDPISGHTALYWYRQSLGQGLEFLIYFQGNSAPDKSGLPSDRFSAERTGGSVSTLTIQRTQQEDSAVYLCARRGGYGYTFGSGTRLTVV.